This T cell receptor beta chain was recovered during a study of long-term antiretroviral therapy in people with HIV. About the research overall: Specimens dating back about a decade before the 2015 immediate-ART recommendation are the oldest included.

Study results and caveats: The range of CDR3 lengths in HIV repertoires proved narrower than that found in controls. Across all time points, the repertoire was dominated by clones that expanded before ART.

Investigators performed immunoSEQ version v3.0 at survey level. Some clones are missing from TCRdb's copy, which holds only in-frame ones; the method was immunoSEQ multiplex PCR. The sample carries approximately 35,000 clones, around 94% recorded once. Note on this clone: Its specificity is not known.

CDR3 length: 13 amino acids. The germline V and J ends were trimmed by 5 bases and 3 bases, with 10 bases remaining between them. The germline CDR1 and CDR2 sequences are SEHNR and FQNEAQ (reference sequence). Treatment of all HIV participants took place in the United States. This chain uses TRBV7-9 with TRBJ2-5; D remains unclear. This receptor was identified in a woman aged 45-65 years with HIV. The material was unsorted PBMCs, obtained 4.1 years after starting antiretroviral therapy. CDR3 region: CASSQLPEETQYF. Written as DNA, the CDR3 is TGTGCCAGCAGCCAACTCCCCGAAGAGACCCAGTACTTC. Filled out from reference TRBV7-9 and TRBJ2-5, the complete variable domain reads DTGVSQNPRHKITKRGQNVTFRCDPISEHNRLYWYRQTLGQGPEFLTYFQNEAQLEKSRLLSDRFSAERPKGSFSTLEIQRTEQGDSAMYLCASSQLPEETQYFGPGTRLLVL.